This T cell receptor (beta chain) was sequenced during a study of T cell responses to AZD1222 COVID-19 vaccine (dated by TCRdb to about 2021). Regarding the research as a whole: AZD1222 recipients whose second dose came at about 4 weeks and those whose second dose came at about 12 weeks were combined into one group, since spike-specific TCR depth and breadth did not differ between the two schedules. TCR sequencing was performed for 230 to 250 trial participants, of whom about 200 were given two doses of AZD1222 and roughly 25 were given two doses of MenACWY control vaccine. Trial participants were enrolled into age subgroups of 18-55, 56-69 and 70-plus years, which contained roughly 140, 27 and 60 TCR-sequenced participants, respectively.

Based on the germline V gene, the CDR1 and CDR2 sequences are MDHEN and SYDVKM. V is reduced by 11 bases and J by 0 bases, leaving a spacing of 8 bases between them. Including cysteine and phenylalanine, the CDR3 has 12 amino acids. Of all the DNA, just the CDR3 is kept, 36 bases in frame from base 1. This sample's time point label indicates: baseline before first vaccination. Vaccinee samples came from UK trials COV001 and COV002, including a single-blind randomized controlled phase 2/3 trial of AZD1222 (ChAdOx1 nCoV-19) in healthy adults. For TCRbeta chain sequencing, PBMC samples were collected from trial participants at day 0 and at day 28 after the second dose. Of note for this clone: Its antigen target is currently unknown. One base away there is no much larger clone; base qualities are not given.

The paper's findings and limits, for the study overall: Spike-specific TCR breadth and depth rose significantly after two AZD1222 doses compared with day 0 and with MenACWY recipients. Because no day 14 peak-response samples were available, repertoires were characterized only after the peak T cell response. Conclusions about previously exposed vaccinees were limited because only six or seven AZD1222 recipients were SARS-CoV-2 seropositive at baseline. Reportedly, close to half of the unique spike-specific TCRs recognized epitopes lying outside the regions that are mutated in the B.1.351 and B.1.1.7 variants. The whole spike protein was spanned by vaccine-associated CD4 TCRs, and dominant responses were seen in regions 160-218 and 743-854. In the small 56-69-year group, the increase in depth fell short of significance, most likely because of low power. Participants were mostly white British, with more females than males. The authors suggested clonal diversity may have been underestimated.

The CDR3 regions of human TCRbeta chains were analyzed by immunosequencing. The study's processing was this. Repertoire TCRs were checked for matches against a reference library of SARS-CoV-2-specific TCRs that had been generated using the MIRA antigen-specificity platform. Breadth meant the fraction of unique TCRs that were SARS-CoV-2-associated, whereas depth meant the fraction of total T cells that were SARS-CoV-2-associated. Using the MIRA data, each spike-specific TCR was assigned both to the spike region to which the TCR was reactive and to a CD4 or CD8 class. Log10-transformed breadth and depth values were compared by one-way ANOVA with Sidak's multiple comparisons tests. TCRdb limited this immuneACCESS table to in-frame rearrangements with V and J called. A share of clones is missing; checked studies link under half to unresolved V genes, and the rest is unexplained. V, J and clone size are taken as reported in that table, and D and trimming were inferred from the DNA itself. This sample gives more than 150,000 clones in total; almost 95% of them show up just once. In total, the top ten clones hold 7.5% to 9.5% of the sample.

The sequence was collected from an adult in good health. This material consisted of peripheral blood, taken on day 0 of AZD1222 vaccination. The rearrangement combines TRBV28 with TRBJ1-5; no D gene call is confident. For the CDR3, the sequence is CAARSSNQPQHF. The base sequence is TGTGCCGCCCGAAGTAGCAATCAGCCCCAGCATTTT. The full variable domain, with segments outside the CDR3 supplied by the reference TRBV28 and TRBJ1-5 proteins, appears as DVKVTQSSRYLVKRTGEKVFLECVQDMDHENMFWYRQDPGLGLRLIYFSYDVKMKEKGDIPEGYSVSREKKERFSLILESASTNQTSMYLCAARSSNQPQHFGDGTRLSIL.